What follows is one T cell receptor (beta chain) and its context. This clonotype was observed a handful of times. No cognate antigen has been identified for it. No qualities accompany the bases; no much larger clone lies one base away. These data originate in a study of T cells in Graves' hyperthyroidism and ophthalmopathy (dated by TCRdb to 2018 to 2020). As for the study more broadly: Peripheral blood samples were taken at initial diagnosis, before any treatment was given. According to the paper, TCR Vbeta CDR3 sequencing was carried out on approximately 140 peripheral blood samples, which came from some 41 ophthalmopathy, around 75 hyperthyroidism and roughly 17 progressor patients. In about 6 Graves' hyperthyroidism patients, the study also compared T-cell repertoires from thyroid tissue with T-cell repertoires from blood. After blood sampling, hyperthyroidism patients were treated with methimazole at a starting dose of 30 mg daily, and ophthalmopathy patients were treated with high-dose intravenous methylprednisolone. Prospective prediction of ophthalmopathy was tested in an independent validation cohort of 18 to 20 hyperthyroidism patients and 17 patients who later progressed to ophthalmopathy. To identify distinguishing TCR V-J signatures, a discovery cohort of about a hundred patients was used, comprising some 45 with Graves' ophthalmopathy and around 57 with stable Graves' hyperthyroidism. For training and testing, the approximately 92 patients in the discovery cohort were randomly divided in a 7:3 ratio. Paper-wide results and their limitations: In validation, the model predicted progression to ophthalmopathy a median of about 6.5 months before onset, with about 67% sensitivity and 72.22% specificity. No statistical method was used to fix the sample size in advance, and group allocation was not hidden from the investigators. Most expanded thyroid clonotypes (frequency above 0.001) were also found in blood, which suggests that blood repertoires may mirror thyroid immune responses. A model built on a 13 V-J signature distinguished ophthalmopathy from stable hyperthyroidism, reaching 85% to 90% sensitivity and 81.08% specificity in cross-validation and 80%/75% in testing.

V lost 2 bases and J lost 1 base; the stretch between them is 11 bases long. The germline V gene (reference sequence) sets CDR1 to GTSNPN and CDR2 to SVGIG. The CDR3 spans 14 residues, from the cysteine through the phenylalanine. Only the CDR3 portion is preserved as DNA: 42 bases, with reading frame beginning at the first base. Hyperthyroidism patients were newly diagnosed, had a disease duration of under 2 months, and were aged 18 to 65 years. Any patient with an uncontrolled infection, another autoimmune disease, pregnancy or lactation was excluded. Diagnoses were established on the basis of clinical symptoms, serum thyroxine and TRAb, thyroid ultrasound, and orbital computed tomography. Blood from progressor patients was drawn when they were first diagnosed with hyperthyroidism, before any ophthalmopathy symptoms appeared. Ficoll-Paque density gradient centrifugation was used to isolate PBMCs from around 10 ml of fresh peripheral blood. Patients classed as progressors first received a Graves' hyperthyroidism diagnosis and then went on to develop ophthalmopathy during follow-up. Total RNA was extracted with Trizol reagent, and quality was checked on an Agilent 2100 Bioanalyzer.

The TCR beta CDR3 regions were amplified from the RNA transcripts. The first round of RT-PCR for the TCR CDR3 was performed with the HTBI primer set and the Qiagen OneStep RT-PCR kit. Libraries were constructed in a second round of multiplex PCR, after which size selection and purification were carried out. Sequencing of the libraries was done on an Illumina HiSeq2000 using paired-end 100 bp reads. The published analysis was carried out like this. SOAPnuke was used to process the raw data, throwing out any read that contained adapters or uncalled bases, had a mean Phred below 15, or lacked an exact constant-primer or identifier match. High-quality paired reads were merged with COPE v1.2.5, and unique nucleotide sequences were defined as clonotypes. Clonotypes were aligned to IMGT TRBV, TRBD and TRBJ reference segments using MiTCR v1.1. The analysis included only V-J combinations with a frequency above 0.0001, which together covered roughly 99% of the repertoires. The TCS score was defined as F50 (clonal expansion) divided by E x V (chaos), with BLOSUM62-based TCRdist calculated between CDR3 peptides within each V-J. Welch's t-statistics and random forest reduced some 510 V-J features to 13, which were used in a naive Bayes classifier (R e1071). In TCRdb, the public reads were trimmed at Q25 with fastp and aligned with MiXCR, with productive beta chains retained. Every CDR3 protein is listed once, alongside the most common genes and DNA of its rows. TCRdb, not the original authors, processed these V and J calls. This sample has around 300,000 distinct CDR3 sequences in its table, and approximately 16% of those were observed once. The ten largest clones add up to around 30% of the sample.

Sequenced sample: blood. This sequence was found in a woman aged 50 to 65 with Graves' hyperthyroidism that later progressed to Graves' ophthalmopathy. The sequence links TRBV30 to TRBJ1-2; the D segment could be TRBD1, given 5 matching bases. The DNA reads TGTGCCTGGAGTTGGTCCCAGGGTAACTATGGCTACACCTTC. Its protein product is CAWSWSQGNYGYTF.